This entry is about one T cell receptor (beta chain). Its binding antigen is unknown. No much larger clone is present one base from it, and per-base qualities are unavailable. These data originate in a study of blood T cell repertoires in COVID-19 (dated by TCRdb to 2018 to 2021). Concerning the study at large: Samples covering the acute and convalescent phases of COVID-19 were provided by collaborators in the United States, Italy and Spain. The material from the prospective study consisted of cDNA or gDNA derived from T cells, B-cell-depleted T cells, or PBMCs. Deeply sampled blood TCRbeta repertoires from subjects exposed to, actively infected with, or recovered from COVID-19 were included in the dataset. The repertoires were released in a freely available public database meant as a resource for research on the immune response to SARS-CoV-2. Samples were obtained from the ongoing ImmuneRACE study (first 160 participants) and from some 1,300 subjects provided by 6 global collaborators. Nearly every sample came with metadata listing a de-identified subject ID, COVID-19 status, age in years and sex. Where available, HLA class I and class II types were obtained from metadata supplied by the sample provider rather than from assay-based typing. Here is what the overall study found, with its caveats: How much clinical and demographic metadata was included differed by source and by participant, and the metadata was provided uncurated.

The immunoSEQ Assay, a bias-controlled multiplex PCR, was used to amplify TCRbeta CDR3 regions from genomic DNA. Regarding the original processing steps: The number of nucleated cells in each sample was estimated by amplification of reference gene primers within the assay. To quantify the absolute abundance of each unique TCRbeta CDR3 rearrangement, sequence reads were collapsed and filtered. Productive Simpson clonality was computed per sample as the square root of Simpson's diversity index over productive rearrangements. The immuneACCESS repertoire file appears here via TCRdb, limited to in-frame rearrangements. These files lack a portion of the clones; in checked studies, under half of the deficit traces to unresolved V genes, and the cause of the others is not known. V, J and clone size derive from that table, while D and trimming were established from the DNA sequence. The sample data list some 28,000 clones, and less than 90% of these were observed just once. The top ten constitute about a quarter of the sample.

Collaborating institutions collected whole blood in K2EDTA tubes following their own protocols. For TCRbeta analysis, collaborators shipped samples in one of three forms: frozen whole blood, isolated PBMCs, or DNA extracted from either of those sample types. This clonotype was sampled from a human donor in a cohort sampled during active COVID-19. Sequenced material: peripheral blood.

The CDR3 has the sequence CASSQAAGVDIQYF. The nucleotide sequence reads TGCGCCAGCAGCCAAGCGGCAGGGGTAGACATTCAGTACTTC. The chain employs TRBV4-3 and TRBJ2-4; the D gene is possibly TRBD1, with 6 bases matching. The CDR3 starts with the cysteine, ends with the phenylalanine, and has 14 residues. CDR3 DNA is the only sequence kept; it has 42 bases, read in frame from the first base. CDR1 and CDR2, per the germline V gene, are LGHNA and YSLEER. V is pared back by 1 base and J by 8 bases, with 12 bases lying between the germline termini.